The 24 T cell receptor beta chains below come from one sample, sequenced in a study of T cell clonotyping in hematopoietic cell transplantation. Generated by immunoSEQ multiplex PCR, the TCRdb table keeps only in-frame clones and is missing some. The table has 8,000 or so clones, around nine tenths seen once; the top ten hold 4.4%. This specimen was PBMCs, taken 180 days after allogeneic stem cell transplant. The receptor set was obtained from a female patient aged 50-59 years who had an allogeneic stem cell transplant from an unrelated donor, so the T cells may come from the graft donor. Some clones in this sample may be carry-over from other donors' samples.

The chain carries TRBV9 and TRBJ1-4; the D gene is possibly TRBD1 (5 bases). The CDR3 has 15 residues. Germline CDR1 reads SGDLS; CDR2 reads YYNGEE. V was clipped by 4 bases and J by 4 bases, with 14 bases between them. For the CDR3, the DNA is TGTGCCAGCAGCATTGGGGCGTCGCTTAATGAAAAACTGTTTTTT. Translated, it gives CASSIGASLNEKLFF. The full variable domain, rest sourced from reference TRBV9 and TRBJ1-4, is DSGVTQTPKHLITATGQRVTLRCSPRSGDLSVYWYQQSLDQGLQFLIQYYNGEERAKGNILERFSAQQFPDLHSELNLSSLELGDSALYFCASSIGASLNEKLFFGSGTQLSVL.

The V and J genes are TRBV6-5 and TRBJ1-1; TRBD1 matches at 9 bases. In germline, CDR1 is MNHEY, CDR2 SVGAGI. This CDR3 spans 14 amino acids. Unmatched junction bases numbered 6, after V lost 4 bases and J lost 6 bases. CDR3 DNA sequence: TGTGCCAGCAGTTGGGACAGGGCCAACTCTGAAGCTTTCTTT. Translation: CASSWDRANSEAFF.

V gene TRBV6-5 combines with J gene TRBJ1-2; D gene unclear. The CDR3 is made up of 14 amino acids. Trimming removed 2 bases from V and 4 bases from J, with 11 bases in between. CDR1 is MNHEY, CDR2 SVGAGI, per germline. CDR3 nucleotides: TGTGCCAGCAGTTACGGTGGCAGGATCTATGGCTACACCTTC. Protein sequence: CASSYGGRIYGYTF.

CDR3 loop: CASSWGGATGNTEAFF. CDR3 coding DNA: TGTGCCAGCAGTTGGGGAGGTGCCACAGGGAACACTGAAGCTTTCTTT. This chain links TRBV6-5 with TRBJ1-1; D might be TRBD1 (5 bases). V gave up 4 bases and J gave up 1 base, with 16 bases separating them. This CDR3 contains 16 residues. The germline V gene has CDR1 MNHEY and CDR2 SVGAGI.

In this sample, this clone turned up once. This chain joins TRBV19 and TRBJ1-5; TRBD1 is a possible D gene (6 bases). This CDR3 has 15 amino acids. The germline CDR1 and CDR2 sequences are LNHDA and SQIVND (reference sequence). The V end was cut by 5 bases, the J end by 2 bases, with 13 bases between. The DNA of the CDR3 is TGTGCCAGTAGTGCAGGGGAATATCGCAATCAGCCCCAGCATTTT. Encoded protein: CASSAGEYRNQPQHF. The complete variable domain, with remaining parts taken from reference TRBV19 and TRBJ1-5, reads DGGITQSPKYLFRKEGQNVTLSCEQNLNHDAMYWYRQDPGQGLRLIYYSQIVNDFQKGDIAEGYSVSREKKESFPLTVTSAQKNPTAFYLCASSAGEYRNQPQHFGDGTRLSIL.

This clone was found once. The J gene is TRBJ2-7, the V gene TRBV27; 8 bases align to TRBD1. The V and J ends lost 4 bases and 6 bases, in that order; junction bases with no gene match: 11. Germline CDR1 is MNHEY and CDR2 is SMNVEV (reference sequence). The CDR3 consists of 15 residues. The DNA for the CDR3 is TGTGCCAGCAGTTCCTCAGGGGGCAGGGGAGGCGAGCAGTACTTC. It is translated as CASSSSGGRGGEQYF.

The chain employs TRBV6-1 and TRBJ1-1; D not resolved. The germline gives CDR1 MNHNS, CDR2 SASEGT. V lost 2 bases and J 8 bases, leaving 9 bases between the germline ends. This CDR3 spans 12 amino acids. CDR3 loop: CASSELRPEAFF. The CDR3 nucleotides are TGTGCCAGCAGTGAACTCAGACCCGAAGCTTTCTTT.

The rearrangement uses TRBV5-6 and TRBJ1-6; TRBD1 might be the D (5 bases). The length of the CDR3 is 17 residues. The germline V and J ends were trimmed by 2 bases and 0 bases, with 12 bases remaining between them. Germline V lookup: CDR1 SGHDT, CDR2 YYEEEE. CDR3 sequence reads: CASSFVGAGSYNSPLHF. The DNA of the CDR3 is TGTGCCAGCAGCTTTGTTGGGGCGGGCTCCTATAATTCACCCCTCCACTTT.

The chain recombines TRBV5-6 with TRBJ1-4, with 7 bases aligning to TRBD1. The CDR3 has 15 amino acids. Unmatched junction bases numbered 6, after V lost 1 base and J lost 6 bases. Germline CDR1 is SGHDT and CDR2 is YYEEEE. The CDR3, as DNA: TGTGCCAGCAGCTTGAAGGGGGCTTGGGATGAAAAACTGTTTTTT. This sequence encodes CASSLKGAWDEKLFF.

This chain joins TRBV6-5 and TRBJ1-1, with D maybe TRBD1 (6 bases). The CDR3 runs to 12 residues. Germline CDR1 reads MNHEY; CDR2 reads SVGAGI. V was shortened by 8 bases and J by 1 base, with 8 bases between the two germline ends. Written as DNA, the CDR3 is TGTGCCAGCTCACAGGGGAACACTGAAGCTTTCTTT. As protein: CASSQGNTEAFF.

The chain carries TRBV7-2 and TRBJ2-1; no reliable D call. The CDR3 sequence is 15 residues long. From germline, CDR1 is SGHTA and CDR2 FQGNSA. V was cut by 5 bases and J by 0 bases, with 11 bases left in between. For the CDR3, the DNA is TGTGCCAGCAGCCGCGCCAGGAGCTCCTACAATGAGCAGTTCTTC. Protein: CASSRARSSYNEQFF. Complete variable domain (other parts from reference TRBV7-2 and TRBJ2-1): GAGVSQSPSNKVTEKGKDVELRCDPISGHTALYWYRQSLGQGLEFLIYFQGNSAPDKSGLPSDRFSAERTGGSVSTLTIQRTQQEDSAVYLCASSRARSSYNEQFFGPGTRLTVL.

The rearrangement links TRBV7-2 to TRBJ1-1, with D unclear. Germline CDR1 SGHTA, CDR2 FQGNSA. Trimming pared 1 base from V and 2 bases from J, leaving 8 bases between. This CDR3 region has 14 residues. This CDR3 is CASSLVLLNTEAFF. The CDR3 nucleotides read TGTGCCAGCAGCTTAGTTTTGCTAAACACTGAAGCTTTCTTT.

The genes are TRBV11-2 and TRBJ2-6, with D possibly TRBD1 on 6 matching bases. CDR1 and CDR2 (germline): SGHAT, FQNNGV. The CDR3 extends over 18 amino acids. The germline V and J ends were trimmed by 5 bases and 1 base, with 18 bases remaining between them. The CDR3 reads CASSTRTVPASGANVLTF. The DNA for the CDR3 is TGTGCCAGCAGCACCCGGACAGTTCCAGCTTCTGGGGCCAACGTCCTGACTTTC.

V is TRBV5-4 and J is TRBJ1-3, with a weak D call TRBD1 (5 bases). In germline, CDR1 is SGHNT, CDR2 YYREEE (reference sequence). CDR3 length: 15 residues. Trimming stripped 4 bases from V and 4 bases from J, with 15 bases between. Written as DNA, the CDR3 is TGTGCCAGCAGCCGGGGCTCCAGAGTAGGAAACACCATATATTTT. It encodes CASSRGSRVGNTIYF. The entire variable domain, with the rest obtained from reference TRBV5-4 and TRBJ1-3, is as follows: ETGVTQSPTHLIKTRGQQVTLRCSSQSGHNTVSWYQQALGQGPQFIFQYYREEENGRGNFPPRFSGLQFPNYSSELNVNALELDDSALYLCASSRGSRVGNTIYFGEGSWLTVV.

CDR3 protein: CASSISGPSSYNEQFF. The CDR3, as DNA: TGTGCCAGCAGCATATCTGGGCCGAGCTCCTACAATGAGCAGTTCTTC. The rearrangement joins TRBV7-2 to TRBJ2-1, with D hard to call. Germline V CDR1 and CDR2: SGHTA, FQGNSA. Trimming took 5 bases from V and 0 from J, leaving 14 bases between them. The CDR3 runs 16 residues. Based on the CDR3 plus reference TRBV7-2 and TRBJ2-1, the full variable domain is GAGVSQSPSNKVTEKGKDVELRCDPISGHTALYWYRQSLGQGLEFLIYFQGNSAPDKSGLPSDRFSAERTGGSVSTLTIQRTQQEDSAVYLCASSISGPSSYNEQFFGPGTRLTVL.

In regard to this clone: No conserved phenylalanine or tryptophan is present at the end of the CDR3, so a read error is the likely explanation. The limits of the CDR3 on the DNA are not certain, so only TCRdb's listed CDR3 is given. The chain recombines TRBV19 with TRBJ2-7. The CDR3 contains 10 residues when both ends are counted. Germline V gene data show CDR1 as LNHDA and CDR2 as SQIVND (reference sequence). This CDR3 is CASRIEGTHA.

The chain combines TRBV4-1 with TRBJ2-1; 7 bases are shared with TRBD1. The V gene end was trimmed by 2 bases and the J gene end by 2 bases; junction bases not matched to a gene: 6. The germline V gene encodes CDR1 MGHRA and CDR2 YSYEKL. The CDR3 spans 16 residues. The CDR3 protein is CASSQLTGKAYNEQFF. For the CDR3, the DNA is TGCGCCAGCAGCCAACTGACAGGGAAGGCCTACAATGAGCAGTTCTTC.

The CDR3 DNA reads as TGTGCCAGCAGTTTATGGCAAGAGACCCAGTACTTC. It specifies CASSLWQETQYF. The rearrangement uses TRBV28 and TRBJ2-5, with D unresolved. V was trimmed by 0 bases and J by 2 bases, leaving 1 base between them. Germline lookup yields CDR1 MDHEN and CDR2 SYDVKM. The CDR3 length is 12 residues.

The chain uses TRBV19 and TRBJ1-2; D gene ambiguous. V lost 5 bases and J 8 bases, leaving 15 bases between the germline ends. In germline, CDR1 is LNHDA, CDR2 SQIVND (reference sequence). The CDR3 has 13 residues. This chain's CDR3 is CASSVTEPGGYTF. CDR3 nucleotides: TGTGCCAGTAGTGTGACGGAGCCGGGAGGCTACACCTTC.

V is TRBV29-1 and J is TRBJ2-7, with D unresolved. This CDR3 contains 12 residues. Per the germline V gene, CDR1 is SQVTM and CDR2 is ANQGSEA. V lost 1 base and J 0 bases, leaving 4 bases between the germline ends. Written as DNA, the CDR3 is TGCAGCGTTGAAGGGGACTCCTACGAGCAGTACTTC. This codes for CSVEGDSYEQYF.

The chain joins TRBV27 to TRBJ2-7, with D perhaps being TRBD1 or TRBD2 (5 bases each). The germline V gene encodes CDR1 MNHEY and CDR2 SMNVEV (reference sequence). CDR3 length equals 15 residues. Trimming pared 4 bases from V and 6 bases from J, leaving 19 bases between. The CDR3 loop reads CASSSGTAPLGEQYF. CDR3 sequence (DNA): TGTGCCAGCAGTTCCGGGACCGCCCCCTTAGGCGAGCAGTACTTC.

The sample holds one count of this clone. The chain recombines TRBV13 with TRBJ1-2; 11 nucleotides line up with TRBD1. The germline gives CDR1 PRHDT, CDR2 FYEKMQ (reference sequence). The CDR3 spans 17 residues. Trimming removed 2 bases from V and 2 bases from J; junction bases left unmatched: 7. The CDR3 DNA reads TGTGCCAGCAGCTTAAGGGGAGGACAGGGGGCAAACTATGGCTACACCTTC. Protein sequence: CASSLRGGQGANYGYTF. Combining the CDR3 with reference TRBV13 and TRBJ1-2 gives the whole variable domain AAGVIQSPRHLIKEKRETATLKCYPIPRHDTVYWYQQGPGQDPQFLISFYEKMQSDKGSIPDRFSAQQFSDYHSELNMSSLELGDSALYFCASSLRGGQGANYGYTFGSGTRLTVV.

This chain links TRBV15 with TRBJ2-5; 10 bases line up with TRBD2. Trimming at V came to 1 base and at J to 2 bases, leaving 4 bases not matched to a gene. The CDR3 runs to 16 residues. Looked up from germline, CDR1 is LNHNV and CDR2 is YYDKDF (reference sequence). The CDR3 loop reads CATSRGLAGSQETQYF. The DNA of the CDR3 is TGTGCCACCAGCAGAGGACTAGCGGGCTCACAAGAGACCCAGTACTTC.

V usage is TRBV11-1 and J usage is TRBJ2-1; TRBD2 matches 14 bases. The length of the CDR3 is 16 residues. Per the germline V gene, CDR1 is SGHAT and CDR2 is FQDESV (reference sequence). V lost 4 bases to trimming and J lost 3 bases; unmatched junction nucleotides: 2. The CDR3 region is CASSSGTSGSYNEQFF. The CDR3 nucleotides read TGTGCCAGCAGCTCCGGGACTAGCGGGAGCTACAATGAGCAGTTCTTC.